Included here is one T cell receptor (beta chain) sequence, with context. No antigen is known for it. These data belong to a study of vaccination and CD4 T cells after COVID-19. Germline-derived CDR1 and CDR2 are MNHNS and SASEGT. The ends were cut back, 4 bases at V and 0 bases at J, with 13 bases in the middle. This CDR3 is 16 amino acids long. Once obtained from cultured CD4+ T cells, the DNA was sequenced using the Oncomine TCR Beta short-read assay. TCRdb passed the PCR reads through MiXCR, listing each CDR3 protein once. Of 23,000 or so distinct CDR3 sequences in the sample, around 30% were seen once. Regarding time point: late sampling 161 to 241 days after vaccination in a few convalescent patients. Documented treatment: approximately nine-day PBMC culture with coronavirus spike peptide pools or control peptides (ViraFEST assay).

This chain connects TRBV6-1 to TRBJ2-1; maybe TRBD1 (5 bases). Specimen: CD4+ T cells from blood, cultured in vitro, collected about 7 months after SARS-CoV-2 vaccination. This clonotype was obtained from a human donor who had recovered from COVID-19. The CDR3 sequence is CASSALQARSYNEQFF. For the CDR3, the DNA is TGTGCCAGCAGTGCCTTACAGGCCCGCTCCTACAATGAGCAGTTCTTC.